This T cell receptor beta chain was observed in a study of post-analysis software for immune sequencing data. At the level of the study: In terms of disease course, relapsing-remitting, secondary progressive and progressive-relapsing multiple sclerosis were included. Overall study results and limits: Significantly lower normalized Chao1 diversity was seen in multiple sclerosis patients than in controls. About five TRBV segments were more frequent in patients than controls; TRBV5-6, TRBV5-1 and TRBV20-1 belonged to this group. Same-batch preparations were strongly co-clustered by F measure.

This CDR3 spans 14 amino acids. CDR1 and CDR2 from the germline V gene are SNHLY and FYNNEI. A remark on this clonotype: The target antigen is unknown. The junction and the germline gene differ at one end; a read error may be behind it.

Every TCR beta cDNA library bore unique molecular identifiers. TCRdb re-derived calls from the PCR reads in MiXCR, one entry per CDR3 protein. Among around 500,000 distinct CDR3 sequences, approximately 31% were seen once, and the ten largest hold about 6%. V usage is TRBV2 and J usage is TRBJ2-1, with 7 bases matching TRBD1. The sample was blood. This sequence originates from a girl aged 2-17 years with multiple sclerosis. CDR3 DNA sequence: TGTGCCAGCAGGGGGATGACAGGGCGGAATGTGCAGTTCTTC. Residues: CASRGMTGRNVQFF.